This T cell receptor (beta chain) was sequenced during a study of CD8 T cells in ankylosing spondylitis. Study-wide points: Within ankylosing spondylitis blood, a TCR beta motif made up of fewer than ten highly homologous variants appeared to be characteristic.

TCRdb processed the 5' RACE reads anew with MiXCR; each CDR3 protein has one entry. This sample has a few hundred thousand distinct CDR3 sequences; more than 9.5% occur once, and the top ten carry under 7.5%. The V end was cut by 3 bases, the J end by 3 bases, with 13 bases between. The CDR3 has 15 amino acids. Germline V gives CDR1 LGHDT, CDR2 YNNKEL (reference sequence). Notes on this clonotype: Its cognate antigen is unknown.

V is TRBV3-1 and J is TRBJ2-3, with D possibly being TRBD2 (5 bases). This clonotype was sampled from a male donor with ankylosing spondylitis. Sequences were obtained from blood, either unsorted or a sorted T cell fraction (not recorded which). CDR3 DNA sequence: TGTGCCAGCAGCCAGGCCGGGAAGTTTACAGATACGCAGTATTTT. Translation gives CASSQAGKFTDTQYF.